This T cell receptor (beta chain) was observed in a study of neurological immune-mediated disorders. Study observations and caveats: In HTLV-1-associated myelopathy, TCR clonal expansion was greatest, whereas multiple sclerosis had the least, falling below healthy controls.

Where libraries were unsorted, they were derived from 2 million PBMCs stored at -80 degrees C. With 0 bases clipped from V and 3 bases from J, the junction kept 6 bases outside the gene matches. Per germline, CDR1 SGHDN and CDR2 FVKESK. The CDR3 consists of 17 residues. There are many counts of this clonotype. Its antigen remains unidentified. The cDNA was synthesized by 5'RACE incorporating 10-nucleotide random UMIs. Every sequencing run produced over 170 million TCR-beta sequences that came from 15-18 subjects. TCRdb redid the calling of the 5' RACE reads with MiXCR, one entry per CDR3 protein. This sample has tens of thousands of distinct CDR3 sequences, with roughly 4% found just once.

Sequencing was done on a sample of PBMCs. The sequence was collected from a woman aged 50 to 60 with multiple sclerosis. This rearrangement joins TRBV14 to TRBJ1-1; 11 positions match TRBD1. The chain's CDR3 is CASSQEGWTGGHTEAFF. The CDR3 DNA reads as TGTGCCAGCAGCCAAGAAGGATGGACAGGGGGCCACACTGAAGCTTTCTTT.